The next 8 T cell receptor beta chains were all read from a single sample in a study of blood T cells in healthy people across ages. For the second PCR, which ran for 7 to 11 cycles, a sample-barcoded 5' primer and a J-beta primer mix were used. TCRdb called the 5' RACE reads again in MiXCR, with one record for every CDR3 protein. The table lists 1.5 million to 2 million distinct CDR3 sequences, around 48% of them singletons. The source material was blood. Every receptor here comes from a woman aged 40 to 50 in good health.

V gene TRBV7-2 combines with J gene TRBJ2-7; no clear D. Germline CDR1 and CDR2: SGHTA and FQGNSA. CDR3 size: 14 residues. Trimming took off 2 bases at V and 1 base at J, with 9 bases between the two ends. In DNA form, the CDR3 reads TGTGCCAGCAGCTTAACCGAATCTTCCTACGAGCAGTACTTC. Its protein is CASSLTESSYEQYF.

The chain links TRBV20-1 to TRBJ2-3, with 8 bases fitting TRBD2. Trimming removed 0 bases from V and 8 bases from J; junction bases left unmatched: 7. CDR1 is DFQATT, CDR2 SNEGSKA, per germline (reference sequence). The CDR3 runs 14 residues. This CDR3 reads CSARDPGGVATQYF. Here the CDR3 DNA reads TGCAGTGCTAGAGATCCGGGAGGGGTCGCTACGCAGTATTTT.

CDR3 in amino acids: CASSSDRDISTEAFF. The DNA for the CDR3 is TGTGCCAGCAGTTCCGACAGGGATATTAGCACTGAAGCTTTCTTT. V usage is TRBV6-6 and J usage is TRBJ1-1; TRBD1 matches at 7 bases. CDR3 size: 15 residues. The ends lost 4 bases at V and 4 bases at J; junction bases unmatched: 9. Germline assignment: CDR1 MNHNY and CDR2 SVGAGI (reference sequence).

The chain combines TRBV7-6 with TRBJ2-4, with D hard to call. The J call may not be correct, given that the DNA end is closer to TRBJ2-7. CDR3 length: 14 residues. In germline, CDR1 is SGHVS, CDR2 FNYEAQ. CDR3 protein: CASSSGLGSNEQYF. CDR3 DNA sequence: TGTGCCAGCAGCTCCGGATTGGGCAGCAACGAGCAGTACTTC.

This clonotype has a handful of counts. The V gene is TRBV10-3, the J gene TRBJ2-7; tentatively, D is TRBD2 (6 bases). The germline V and J ends were trimmed by 3 bases and 0 bases, with 15 bases remaining between them. This CDR3 comprises 16 residues. Germline CDR1 reads ENHRY; CDR2 reads SYGVKD. The DNA of the CDR3 is TGTGCCATCAGTGATCGTTTCAGCGGGTACTCCTACGAGCAGTACTTC. Translated: CAISDRFSGYSYEQYF.

The rearrangement joins TRBV20-1 to TRBJ1-1; possible D gene TRBD1, 6 bases. The CDR3 is 15 residues long. V lost 0 bases and J 5 bases, leaving 16 bases between the germline ends. CDR1 is DFQATT and CDR2 is SNEGSKA in the germline V gene (reference sequence). CDR3 sequence: CSAREIGRGRTEAFF. The CDR3 nucleotides read TGCAGTGCTAGAGAGATCGGACGGGGGCGAACTGAAGCTTTCTTT.

The chain uses TRBV20-1 and TRBJ2-1; 9 bases map to TRBD2. The trim removed 3 bases at V and 6 bases at J, leaving 3 bases unmatched. The germline CDR1 and CDR2 sequences are DFQATT and SNEGSKA (reference sequence). There are 13 residues in the CDR3. As DNA, the CDR3 is TGCAGTGCTAGGTCGCGGGGGGGCAATGAGCAGTTCTTC. This sequence encodes CSARSRGGNEQFF.

In this sample, this clonotype turned up a few times. This sequence joins TRBV12-3 or TRBV12-4 and TRBJ2-3, with TRBD2 matching 8 bases. J lost 3 bases, V lost 6 bases, and 11 bases had no gene match. This CDR3 is built from 16 residues. The CDR3 DNA reads as TGTGCCAGCAGAACTAACCGGGGGGGCCGAACAGATACGCAGTATTTT. It translates to CASRTNRGGRTDTQYF.